This T cell receptor beta chain was retrieved from a study of human thymus T cells. With respect to this clone: What it binds is unknown.

Findings and limits, study-wide: The authors found apparently biased V and J gene usage in thymic and blood repertoires.

Donation came from healthy Finnish infants having corrective surgery for congenital heart defects. Only four of the eight donors provided a 0.5-1 mL blood sample. No fixed cell number was used; all available blood leukocytes supplied DNA. Profiling relied on immunoSEQ multiplex PCR, and the TCRdb table lists in-frame clones only, not all of them. The sample records about 60,000 clones, about 93% being singletons. Germline CDR1 is SQVTM and CDR2 is ANQGSEA. This CDR3 comprises 20 residues. The V and J ends lost 2 bases and 3 bases, in that order; junction bases with no gene match: 22. This TCR was recovered from a boy under two years old with a congenital heart defect but otherwise immunologically healthy. The chain joins TRBV29-1 to TRBJ2-1; TRBD1 agrees at 7 bases. Sequencing was performed on blood. The CDR3 is CSVEKRLGFTGTALYNEQFF. In nucleotides, the CDR3 is TGCAGCGTTGAAAAACGCTTAGGATTTACCGGGACAGCCCTCTACAATGAGCAGTTCTTC.